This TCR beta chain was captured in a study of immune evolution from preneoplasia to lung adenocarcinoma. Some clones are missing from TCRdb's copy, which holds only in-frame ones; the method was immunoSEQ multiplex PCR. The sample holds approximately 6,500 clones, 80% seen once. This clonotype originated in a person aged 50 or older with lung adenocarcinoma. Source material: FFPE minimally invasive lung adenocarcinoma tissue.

The CDR3 DNA reads TGTGCCAGCAGCTTAGAAAGAACCAGGGGCTCCTACGAGCAGTACTTC. This codes for CASSLERTRGSYEQYF. J is TRBJ2-7 and V is TRBV7-2, with D possibly being TRBD1 (6 bases). The CDR3 has 16 amino acids. Germline CDR1 is SGHTA and CDR2 is FQGNSA. With 1 base removed from V and 0 bases from J, the gap between germline ends came to 13 bases. The whole variable domain, filled in from reference TRBV7-2 and TRBJ2-7, reads GAGVSQSPSNKVTEKGKDVELRCDPISGHTALYWYRQSLGQGLEFLIYFQGNSAPDKSGLPSDRFSAERTGGSVSTLTIQRTQQEDSAVYLCASSLERTRGSYEQYFGPGTRLTVT.